Listed here are 24 T cell receptor beta chains from one sample, sequenced in a study of blood T cell repertoires in COVID-19. Measured with immunoSEQ multiplex PCR; TCRdb has only the in-frame clones, and not every one. The sample has a few hundred thousand clones, roughly 90% seen once. The sample was peripheral blood. These receptors all come from a man younger than 35 with COVID-19, enrolled during active disease.

V is TRBV12-3 or TRBV12-4 and J is TRBJ2-3, with 11 bases identical to TRBD2. V dropped 5 bases and J dropped 5; count of bases not matched to a gene: 0. The CDR3 sequence is 13 residues long. CDR3 sequence reads: CASSGLAGDTQYF. Written as DNA, the CDR3 is TGTGCCAGCAGTGGACTAGCGGGAGATACGCAGTATTTT.

The chain combines TRBV5-1 with TRBJ2-7, with D perhaps matching TRBD1 (6 bases). Per germline, CDR1 SGHRS and CDR2 YFSETQ. The V end lost 0 bases, the J end lost 5 bases, and 12 bases lay between the germline ends. This CDR3 has 14 amino acids. CDR3 in amino acids: CASSLVGGLDEQYF. The CDR3 region has the DNA TGCGCCAGCAGCTTGGTAGGGGGTTTAGACGAGCAGTACTTC.

The rearrangement joins TRBV4-1 to TRBJ2-5; no reliable D call. This CDR3 contains 16 residues. The ends were cut back, 0 bases at V and 1 base at J, with 12 bases in the middle. Germline-derived CDR1 and CDR2 are MGHRA and YSYEKL. DNA for the CDR3: TGCGCCAGCAGCCAAGATGGCCGAGGCAGCCAAGAGACCCAGTACTTC. Its protein product is CASSQDGRGSQETQYF.

This chain connects TRBV11-2 to TRBJ2-1, with a weak D call TRBD2 (6 bases). The V end was cut by 2 bases, the J end by 2 bases, with 16 bases between. The CDR3 totals 17 residues. Per the germline V gene, CDR1 is SGHAT and CDR2 is FQNNGV. CDR3 region: CASSLTPSGSTYNEQFF. In DNA, the CDR3 is TGTGCCAGCAGCTTAACCCCCAGCGGGTCGACCTACAATGAGCAGTTCTTC.

The J gene is TRBJ2-7, the V gene TRBV6-1; D not resolved. With 0 bases removed from V and 4 bases from J, the gap between germline ends came to 10 bases. Germline lookup yields CDR1 MNHNS and CDR2 SASEGT. CDR3 length: 14 residues. CDR3 residues: CASSEAAWAYEQYF. The DNA for the CDR3 is TGTGCCAGCAGTGAAGCGGCTTGGGCGTACGAGCAGTACTTC.

J is TRBJ2-7 and V is TRBV5-1, with no clear D. Trimming removed 0 bases from V and 0 bases from J, with 10 bases in between. The germline V gene encodes CDR1 SGHRS and CDR2 YFSETQ. CDR3 length: 15 residues. The CDR3: CASSLGQAFSYEQYF. As DNA, the CDR3 is TGCGCCAGCAGCTTGGGTCAGGCTTTCTCCTACGAGCAGTACTTC.

The CDR3 sequence is CASSPRGDLITGELFF. The CDR3 nucleotides read TGTGCCAGCAGCCCCCGAGGCGACTTAATCACCGGGGAGCTGTTTTTT. The chain uses TRBV9 and TRBJ2-2; D not resolved. Deletions cut 4 bases from V and 4 bases from J, with 17 bases between. The CDR3 is made up of 16 amino acids. The germline gives CDR1 SGDLS, CDR2 YYNGEE.

V and J are TRBV6-5 and TRBJ1-2; no reliable D call. Trimming removed 6 bases at V and 4 bases at J, with 15 bases between. Germline loops: CDR1 MNHEY, CDR2 SVGAGI. The CDR3 consists of 14 residues. CDR3 nucleotides: TGTGCCAGCAGCCAGGCCGGTACGATCTATGGCTACACCTTC. Its protein product is CASSQAGTIYGYTF.

The J gene is TRBJ2-1, the V gene TRBV5-6; a possible D gene is TRBD2 (6 bases). This CDR3 region has 17 residues. Germline loops: CDR1 SGHDT, CDR2 YYEEEE. V was trimmed by 4 bases and J by 4 bases, leaving 21 bases between them. In DNA, the CDR3 is TGTGCCAGCAGCCGGCCGTCAGGGCTCCGGGGGTACAATGAGCAGTTCTTC. Protein product: CASSRPSGLRGYNEQFF.

This clone showed up just a few times. J is TRBJ1-4 and V is TRBV19, with TRBD1 matching over 10 bases. This CDR3 has 16 residues. Germline V lookup: CDR1 LNHDA, CDR2 SQIVND (reference sequence). The junction had 5 bases not matched to a gene; V was cut back by 0 bases and J by 7 bases. This CDR3 is CASSIESGTGAEKLFF. CDR3 coding DNA: TGTGCCAGTAGTATAGAGTCCGGGACAGGGGCTGAAAAACTGTTTTTT.

The chain combines TRBV6-5 with TRBJ2-5; D is undetermined. Trimming removed 0 bases from V and 1 base from J, with 6 bases in between. Germline CDR1 and CDR2: MNHEY and SVGAGI. This CDR3 is built from 14 residues. CDR3 DNA sequence: TGTGCCAGCAGTTACTCGCGAATCCAAGAGACCCAGTACTTC. Encoded protein: CASSYSRIQETQYF.

The chain links TRBV2 to TRBJ1-6, with D unclear. This CDR3 is 13 amino acids long. Trimming left V 6 bases short and J 8 bases short, with 11 bases between. Germline loops: CDR1 SNHLY, CDR2 FYNNEI. The CDR3 DNA reads TGTGCCAGCAGCCAAACAAACCATTCACCCCTCCACTTT. Encoded protein: CASSQTNHSPLHF. Full variable domain (remainder filled in from reference TRBV2 and TRBJ1-6): EPEVTQTPSHQVTQMGQEVILRCVPISNHLYFYWYRQILGQKVEFLVSFYNNEISEKSEIFDDQFSVERPDGSNFTLKIRSTKLEDSAMYFCASSQTNHSPLHFGNGTRLTVT.

The chain uses TRBV14 and TRBJ2-2, with 9 nucleotides matching TRBD2. The CDR3 runs 14 residues. Germline V lookup: CDR1 SGHDN, CDR2 FVKESK. The V segment lost 6 bases and the J segment 2 bases; nucleotides outside the gene matches: 1. The CDR3, as DNA: TGTGCCAGCAGGACTAGCGGTAACACCGGGGAGCTGTTTTTT. Residues: CASRTSGNTGELFF.

V gene TRBV19 combines with J gene TRBJ2-5; weak D call: TRBD1 (6 bases). Between the trimmed V and J ends, which lost 3 bases and 4 bases, there was a span of 12 bases. The CDR3 extends over 14 amino acids. The V gene's germline CDR1 is LNHDA and CDR2 SQIVND (reference sequence). CDR3 residues: CASSITGSGETQYF. The CDR3 DNA reads as TGTGCCAGTAGTATCACAGGGAGCGGAGAGACCCAGTACTTC.

The chain joins TRBV19 to TRBJ2-3; TRBD1 is a possible D gene (6 bases). Germline values: CDR1 LNHDA, CDR2 SQIVND (reference sequence). This CDR3 region has 15 residues. Trimming removed 8 bases from V and 2 bases from J, with 17 bases in between. CDR3: CASSEIQGPTDTQYF. In nucleotides, the CDR3 is TGTGCCAGTTCGGAGATACAGGGCCCCACAGATACGCAGTATTTT.

The chain uses TRBV30 and TRBJ2-7; a weak D match, TRBD2 (5 bases). Trimming removed 0 bases from V and 1 base from J, with 7 bases in between. CDR3 length equals 13 residues. CDR1 is GTSNPN and CDR2 is SVGIG in the germline V gene (reference sequence). CDR3 sequence reads: CAWSVPGSYEQYF. The CDR3 bases are TGTGCCTGGAGTGTCCCGGGATCCTACGAGCAGTACTTC. Combining the CDR3 with reference TRBV30 and TRBJ2-7 gives the whole variable domain SQTIHQWPATLVQPVGSPLSLECTVEGTSNPNLYWYRQAAGRGLQLLFYSVGIGQISSEVPQNLSASRPQDRQFILSSKKLLLSDSGFYLCAWSVPGSYEQYFGPGTRLTVT.

The V gene is TRBV9, the J gene TRBJ1-3, with a weak D call TRBD1 (6 bases). V lost 2 bases and J lost 4, with 10 bases in between. The germline V gene has CDR1 SGDLS and CDR2 YYNGEE. The CDR3 is 14 amino acids. CDR3 amino acids: CASSVGGRGNTIYF. Written as DNA, the CDR3 is TGTGCCAGCAGCGTCGGGGGGCGAGGAAACACCATATATTTT.

The chain is built from TRBV2 and TRBJ2-5; TRBD2 matches 12 bases. After removal of 6 bases from V and 6 bases from J, the junction contained 11 bases not matched to a gene. The CDR3 is made up of 16 amino acids. Germline V lookup: CDR1 SNHLY, CDR2 FYNNEI. The DNA of the CDR3 is TGTGCCAGCAGGGGGACTAGCGGGCCCTTACGAAAGACCCAGTACTTC. Protein sequence: CASRGTSGPLRKTQYF. Using reference TRBV2 and TRBJ2-5 for the parts outside the CDR3, the full variable domain is EPEVTQTPSHQVTQMGQEVILRCVPISNHLYFYWYRQILGQKVEFLVSFYNNEISEKSEIFDDQFSVERPDGSNFTLKIRSTKLEDSAMYFCASRGTSGPLRKTQYFGPGTRLLVL.

This clone has only a few counts. This chain links TRBV27 with TRBJ2-7, with a weak D call TRBD2 (6 bases). V dropped 3 bases and J dropped 1 base, with 10 bases sitting between them. The germline gives CDR1 MNHEY, CDR2 SMNVEV (reference sequence). The CDR3 contains 14 residues. CDR3 DNA: TGTGCCAGCAGTTTGGCGGGGAGGTCCTACGAGCAGTACTTC. Residues: CASSLAGRSYEQYF.

J is TRBJ2-6 and V is TRBV28; 9 nucleotides line up with TRBD1. Per the germline V gene, CDR1 is MDHEN and CDR2 is SYDVKM. V was pared by 3 bases and J by 3 bases, with 6 bases of the junction left unmatched. There are 17 residues in the CDR3. This CDR3 is CASSFGDREFGANVLTF. The CDR3, as DNA: TGTGCCAGCAGTTTCGGGGACAGGGAATTTGGGGCCAACGTCCTGACTTTC.

This clone was seen a few times. The V and J genes are TRBV7-9 and TRBJ2-1; weak D call: TRBD1 (5 bases). Between the trimmed V and J ends, which lost 5 bases and 1 base, there was a span of 9 bases. Germline lookup yields CDR1 SEHNR and CDR2 FQNEAQ (reference sequence). The CDR3 runs to 14 residues. The CDR3 nucleotides are TGTGCCAGCAGCCCGCGACAGTCCTACAATGAGCAGTTCTTC. Protein product: CASSPRQSYNEQFF.

This clone appeared once. The CDR3 loop reads CASRAVAAQPQHF. The CDR3 region has the DNA TGTGCCAGCAGGGCGGTGGCGGCTCAGCCCCAGCATTTT. The chain recombines TRBV12-3 or TRBV12-4 with TRBJ1-5, with no clear D. CDR3 length: 13 residues. The V end was cut by 6 bases, the J end by 6 bases, with 12 bases between.

This clone is a singleton in its sample. The chain carries TRBV6-1 and TRBJ2-7; 7 nucleotides agree with TRBD1. This CDR3 has 15 amino acids. The V segment lost 0 bases and the J segment 2 bases; nucleotides outside the gene matches: 4. Germline CDR1 reads MNHNS; CDR2 reads SASEGT. CDR3 residues: CASSEADRSTYEQYF. CDR3 bases: TGTGCCAGCAGTGAAGCGGACAGGTCAACCTACGAGCAGTACTTC.

CDR3 amino acids: CASSFLAGGPDTQYF. In DNA, the CDR3 is TGTGCCAGCAGCTTCCTAGCGGGAGGGCCAGATACGCAGTATTTT. The V gene is TRBV5-5, the J gene TRBJ2-3, with 12 nucleotides matching TRBD2. The germline V gene encodes CDR1 SGHKS and CDR2 YYEKEE (reference sequence). The trim removed 2 bases at V and 4 bases at J, leaving 2 bases unmatched. This CDR3 has 15 residues. The variable domain in full, completed from reference TRBV5-5 and TRBJ2-3, reads DAGVTQSPTHLIKTRGQQVTLRCSPISGHKSVSWYQQVLGQGPQFIFQYYEKEERGRGNFPDRFSARQFPNYSSELNVNALLLGDSALYLCASSFLAGGPDTQYFGPGTRLTVL.